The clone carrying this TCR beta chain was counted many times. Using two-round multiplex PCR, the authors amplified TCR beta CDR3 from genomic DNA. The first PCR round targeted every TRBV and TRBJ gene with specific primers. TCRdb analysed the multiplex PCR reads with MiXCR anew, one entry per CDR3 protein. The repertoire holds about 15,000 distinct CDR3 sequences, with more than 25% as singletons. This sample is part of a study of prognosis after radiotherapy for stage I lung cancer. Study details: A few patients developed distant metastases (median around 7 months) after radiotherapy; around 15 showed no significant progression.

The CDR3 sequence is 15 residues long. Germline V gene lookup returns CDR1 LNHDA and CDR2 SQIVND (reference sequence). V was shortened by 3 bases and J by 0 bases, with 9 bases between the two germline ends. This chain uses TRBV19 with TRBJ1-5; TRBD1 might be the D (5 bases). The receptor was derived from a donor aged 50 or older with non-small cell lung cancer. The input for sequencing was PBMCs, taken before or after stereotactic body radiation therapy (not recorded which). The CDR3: CASSIPDSSNQPQHF. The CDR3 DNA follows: TGTGCCAGTAGTATCCCTGACAGTAGCAATCAGCCCCAGCATTTT.